This T cell receptor (beta chain) was retrieved from a study of OX40 agonist ivuxolimab in advanced cancers. This CDR3 is 14 amino acids long. From germline, CDR1 is ENHRY and CDR2 SYGVKD. J lost 2 bases, V lost 6 bases, and 4 bases had no gene match. With autoimmune disease history or systemic immunosuppression, patients were excluded. Here immunoSEQ multiplex PCR was the method, and the copy in TCRdb shows in-frame clones only, minus some. Of tens of thousands of clones listed, 85% are singletons. Findings and limits, study-wide: More expanded clones were found, on average, in CD8+ than in CD4+ T cells.

Notes on this clone: Its target is not known.

The chain links TRBV10-3 to TRBJ1-5; 7 positions agree with TRBD1. This receptor was taken from an adult with an advanced solid tumor such as melanoma, head and neck, liver or kidney cancer. The sequenced sample was CD4+ or CD8+ T cells sorted from blood, obtained in a trial of the OX40 agonist ivuxolimab. The CDR3 loop reads CAIRGDSGNQPQHF. The CDR3 coding sequence is TGTGCCATCAGAGGGGACAGCGGCAATCAGCCCCAGCATTTT.